These 30 T cell receptor beta chains were all obtained from the same sample, sequenced in a study of blood T cell repertoires in COVID-19. Assay: immunoSEQ multiplex PCR; the TCRdb copy retains only in-frame clones and omits some. The profile shows some 250,000 clones, 80% to 85% of them singletons. The specimen was peripheral blood. All receptors derive from a woman aged 55-70 years with active or convalescent COVID-19.

Only one count was recorded for this clone. The rearrangement joins TRBV30 to TRBJ1-4; D remains unclear. V was cut by 0 bases and J by 8 bases, with 13 bases left in between. This CDR3 is built from 14 residues. The V gene's germline CDR1 is GTSNPN and CDR2 SVGIG (reference sequence). The CDR3 DNA follows: TGTGCCTGGAGTGTCACGGGGATCAGGGAAAAACTGTTTTTT. Translating gives CAWSVTGIREKLFF.

The V call is TRBV5-6, the J call TRBJ1-2; D is uncertain. The CDR3 contains 13 residues. Germline CDR1 SGHDT, CDR2 YYEEEE. Between the trimmed V and J ends, which lost 4 bases and 8 bases, there was a span of 15 bases. This CDR3 reads CASSRSLQRGYTF. For the CDR3, the DNA is TGTGCCAGCAGCCGGTCCCTCCAGAGGGGCTACACCTTC.

This chain connects TRBV30 to TRBJ1-1; possible D gene TRBD1, 5 bases. Trimming stripped 3 bases from V and 5 bases from J, with 16 bases between. CDR1 GTSNPN and CDR2 SVGIG come from the germline V gene (reference sequence). The CDR3 is 14 residues long. The CDR3 coding sequence is TGTGCCTGGAGCCTTTCGCTAAGGGGTACTGAAGCTTTCTTT. Amino acid sequence: CAWSLSLRGTEAFF.

There are a few counts of this clone. The V gene is TRBV7-9, the J gene TRBJ2-1; a weak D match, TRBD2 (7 bases). V was clipped by 1 base and J by 7 bases, with 14 bases between them. The CDR3 has 15 residues. CDR1 and CDR2 from the germline V gene are SEHNR and FQNEAQ (reference sequence). The CDR3 sequence: CASSLVGGPSNEQFF. The CDR3 DNA reads as TGTGCCAGCAGCTTAGTGGGGGGGCCATCGAATGAGCAGTTCTTC.

The rearrangement links TRBV27 to TRBJ1-1; maybe TRBD1 (5 bases). The germline CDR1 and CDR2 sequences are MNHEY and SMNVEV (reference sequence). The CDR3 consists of 13 residues. Trimming took 3 bases from V and 8 from J, leaving 13 bases between them. This CDR3 is CASSLGGGPEAFF. In DNA form, the CDR3 reads TGTGCCAGCAGTTTGGGGGGGGGACCCGAAGCTTTCTTT.

The chain recombines TRBV2 with TRBJ1-6; unclear D gene. Germline assignment: CDR1 SNHLY and CDR2 FYNNEI. V was cut by 5 bases and J by 6 bases, with 17 bases left in between. The CDR3 spans 16 residues. The CDR3 nucleotides are TGTGCCAGCAGTCGGGAGGCGCCCCTGTTTAATTCACCCCTCCACTTT. It is translated as CASSREAPLFNSPLHF.

The CDR3 DNA reads TGTGCCAGCAGTCAAGGGGGCTGGGGCTACACCTTC. Translated: CASSQGGWGYTF. The J gene is TRBJ1-2, the V gene TRBV28; 7 bases are a match to TRBD1. Germline CDR1 and CDR2: MDHEN and SYDVKM. The junction had 5 bases not matched to a gene; V was cut back by 5 bases and J by 8 bases. The CDR3 runs 12 residues.

The count of this clone is one. The chain recombines TRBV5-1 with TRBJ2-7, with D possibly TRBD1 on 6 matching bases. Trimming removed 0 bases at V and 2 bases at J, with 18 bases between. CDR1 SGHRS and CDR2 YFSETQ come from the germline V gene. CDR3 length equals 17 residues. DNA for the CDR3: TGCGCCAGCAGCTTGGGGGCCTCAGGGGATGGGCCCTACGAGCAGTACTTC. Encoded protein: CASSLGASGDGPYEQYF. Full variable domain (missing parts from reference TRBV5-1 and TRBJ2-7): KAGVTQTPRYLIKTRGQQVTLSCSPISGHRSVSWYQQTPGQGLQFLFEYFSETQRNKGNFPGRFSGRQFSNSRSEMNVSTLELGDSALYLCASSLGASGDGPYEQYFGPGTRLTVT.

This clone occurred once. This chain uses TRBV5-1 with TRBJ1-2; 8 nucleotides agree with TRBD1. Trimming at V came to 0 bases and at J to 7 bases, leaving 5 bases not matched to a gene. CDR3 length equals 14 residues. In germline, CDR1 is SGHRS, CDR2 YFSETQ. The CDR3 DNA sequence: TGCGCCAGCAGCTTGGACGGACAGGGATTTGGCTACACCTTC. It encodes CASSLDGQGFGYTF. Full variable domain (missing parts from reference TRBV5-1 and TRBJ1-2): KAGVTQTPRYLIKTRGQQVTLSCSPISGHRSVSWYQQTPGQGLQFLFEYFSETQRNKGNFPGRFSGRQFSNSRSEMNVSTLELGDSALYLCASSLDGQGFGYTFGSGTRLTVV.

The chain has TRBV19 and TRBJ1-2; no clear D gene. The CDR3 covers 13 residues. Germline lookup yields CDR1 LNHDA and CDR2 SQIVND (reference sequence). V lost 3 bases, J lost 4 bases, and 9 bases lay in between. CDR3 nucleotides: TGTGCCAGTAGTATTGGCGGCGGCTATGGCTACACCTTC. Translation: CASSIGGGYGYTF.

The rearrangement links TRBV10-3 to TRBJ2-3; 10 nucleotides align to TRBD2. Trimming at V came to 10 bases and at J to 0 bases, leaving 16 bases not matched to a gene. CDR1 ENHRY and CDR2 SYGVKD come from the germline V gene. This CDR3 has 18 amino acids. Here the CDR3 DNA reads TGTGCCACCACCGGTTCGGCGCTAGCGGGGGCGAGCACAGATACGCAGTATTTT. Translation: CATTGSALAGASTDTQYF.

The genes are TRBV18 and TRBJ1-5, with D possibly TRBD1 on 5 matching bases. The CDR3 sequence is 14 residues long. Per germline, CDR1 KGHSH and CDR2 LQKENI. V lost 3 bases and J 2 bases, leaving 8 bases between the germline ends. CDR3 nucleotides: TGTGCCAGCTCACCCGGGGGGGGCAATCAGCCCCAGCATTTT. Translating it yields CASSPGGGNQPQHF.

The chain recombines TRBV23-1 with TRBJ1-3; D possibly corresponds to TRBD1 (5 bases). TRBV23-1 is an ORF; its function is uncertain. This CDR3 is 18 amino acids long. The V end was cut by 2 bases, the J end by 0 bases, with 17 bases between. The CDR3 loop is CASSQIYDSYFSGNTIYF. CDR3 nucleotides: TGCGCCAGCAGTCAAATCTACGACAGTTACTTCTCTGGAAACACCATATATTTT.

The J gene is TRBJ2-5, the V gene TRBV9; D is ambiguous. The V end lost 0 bases, the J end lost 5 bases, and 14 bases lay between the germline ends. There are 15 residues in the CDR3. Germline assignment: CDR1 SGDLS and CDR2 YYNGEE. The CDR3 DNA reads as TGTGCCAGCAGCGTAGGAGAGTTAAGCATGGAGACCCAGTACTTC. It translates to CASSVGELSMETQYF.

In DNA form, the CDR3 reads TGTGCCAGCAGCTTTTCCGACTCCCGATATAACTATGGCTACACCTTC. Protein: CASSFSDSRYNYGYTF. The chain couples TRBV5-6 to TRBJ1-2; unclear D gene. Per the germline V gene, CDR1 is SGHDT and CDR2 is YYEEEE. V was shortened by 2 bases and J by 1 base, with 15 bases between the two germline ends. The CDR3 is 16 amino acids.

Only a few counts were recorded for this clone. V usage is TRBV7-6 and J usage is TRBJ1-3; 9 bases line up with TRBD1. CDR1 and CDR2 (germline): SGHVS, FNYEAQ. After removal of 1 base from V and 0 bases from J, the junction contained 4 bases not matched to a gene. The CDR3 consists of 17 residues. The CDR3 sequence is CASSLEGQGFSGNTIYF. DNA for the CDR3: TGTGCCAGCAGCTTAGAGGGACAGGGCTTCTCTGGAAACACCATATATTTT. Complete variable domain (other parts from reference TRBV7-6 and TRBJ1-3): GAGVSQSPRYKVTKRGQDVALRCDPISGHVSLYWYRQALGQGPEFLTYFNYEAQQDKSGLPNDRFSAERPEGSISTLTIQRTEQRDSAMYRCASSLEGQGFSGNTIYFGEGSWLTVV.

CDR3 nucleotides: TGTGCCAGCAGTGCCGAACTAGCGGGGGGCACAGATACGCAGTATTTT. This sequence encodes CASSAELAGGTDTQYF. The V gene is TRBV6-1, the J gene TRBJ2-3; 11 positions agree with TRBD2. Germline CDR1 is MNHNS and CDR2 is SASEGT. The junction had 4 bases not matched to a gene; V was cut back by 4 bases and J by 1 base. This CDR3 region has 16 residues.

The DNA for the CDR3 is TGCAGCGTTCAACAGAGCTCCTACGAGCAGTACTTC. This codes for CSVQQSSYEQYF. The chain is built from TRBV29-1 and TRBJ2-7, with D hard to call. Germline V gene lookup returns CDR1 SQVTM and CDR2 ANQGSEA. Trimming pared 5 bases from V and 0 bases from J, leaving 8 bases between. CDR3 length equals 12 residues.

The V call is TRBV6-2 or TRBV6-3, the J call TRBJ1-3; 7 nucleotides align to TRBD1. V shed 3 bases, J shed 0 bases, and the junction held 8 bases outside the gene matches. The V gene's germline CDR1 is MNHEY and CDR2 SVGEGT. The CDR3 is 17 amino acids. CDR3 bases: TGTGCCAGCAGTTATACGTGGACAGGCCCCTCTGGAAACACCATATATTTT. Amino acids: CASSYTWTGPSGNTIYF.

The rearrangement joins TRBV7-9 to TRBJ2-1, with D possibly matching TRBD2 (5 bases). From germline, CDR1 is SEHNR and CDR2 FQNEAQ (reference sequence). The CDR3 sequence is 15 residues long. The ends were cut back, 2 bases at V and 8 bases at J, with 16 bases in the middle. The CDR3 loop is CASSLPFGRVDEQFF. The CDR3 DNA is TGTGCCAGCAGCTTACCCTTCGGGCGGGTGGATGAGCAGTTCTTC.

The J gene is TRBJ1-2, the V gene TRBV5-3; the D is unclear. TRBV5-3 is an ORF for which the function is uncertain. This CDR3 region has 15 residues. Trimming took 0 bases from V and 0 from J, leaving 9 bases between them. The CDR3 coding sequence is TGTGCCAGAAGCTTGGCTCCAGGTTCTAACTATGGCTACACCTTC. Amino acids: CARSLAPGSNYGYTF.

V usage is TRBV24-1 and J usage is TRBJ2-7; TRBD1 is a possible D gene (6 bases). Germline loops: CDR1 KGHDR, CDR2 SFDVKD. Between the trimmed V and J ends, which lost 7 bases and 2 bases, there was a span of 17 bases. This CDR3 is 15 amino acids long. The CDR3 DNA reads TGTGCCACCAGACGAACCCGGGACACTCCCTACGAGCAGTACTTC. Translation gives CATRRTRDTPYEQYF.

The chain has TRBV15 and TRBJ2-2; possible D gene TRBD2, 6 bases. V dropped 0 bases and J dropped 6 bases, with 11 bases sitting between them. The germline V gene has CDR1 LNHNV and CDR2 YYDKDF (reference sequence). The CDR3 loop spans 15 amino acids. CDR3 residues: CATSRDRWGAGELFF. Here the CDR3 DNA reads TGTGCCACCAGCAGAGATCGATGGGGGGCCGGGGAGCTGTTTTTT. Complete variable domain (other parts from reference TRBV15 and TRBJ2-2): DAMVIQNPRYQVTQFGKPVTLSCSQTLNHNVMYWYQQKSSQAPKLLFHYYDKDFNNEADTPDNFQSRRPNTSFCFLDIRSPGLGDTAMYLCATSRDRWGAGELFFGEGSRLTVL.

This clone occurred a few times. This chain joins TRBV28 and TRBJ2-7; D may be TRBD1 (5 bases). Germline CDR1 reads MDHEN; CDR2 reads SYDVKM. V was trimmed by 3 bases and J by 3 bases, leaving 18 bases between them. The length of the CDR3 is 16 residues. The CDR3 DNA follows: TGTGCCAGCAGTTTGGGCAGGGTCAATTTCTACTACGAGCAGTACTTC. It specifies CASSLGRVNFYYEQYF. Drawing the rest from reference TRBV28 and TRBJ2-7, the complete variable domain is DVKVTQSSRYLVKRTGEKVFLECVQDMDHENMFWYRQDPGLGLRLIYFSYDVKMKEKGDIPEGYSVSREKKERFSLILESASTNQTSMYLCASSLGRVNFYYEQYFGPGTRLTVT.

This clone was found a few times. This sequence joins TRBV7-2 and TRBJ1-5; no clear D gene. V was pared by 3 bases and J by 7 bases, with 7 bases between. The CDR3 extends over 12 amino acids. Germline V gene data show CDR1 as SGHTA and CDR2 as FQGNSA. The CDR3, as DNA: TGTGCCAGCAGCTTGTTCGGGCAGCCCCAGCATTTT. Residues: CASSLFGQPQHF.

This chain joins TRBV19 and TRBJ1-4, with 7 bases fitting TRBD1. The CDR3 contains 15 residues. Unmatched junction bases numbered 12, after V lost 6 bases and J lost 8 bases. Germline V lookup: CDR1 LNHDA, CDR2 SQIVND (reference sequence). As DNA, the CDR3 is TGTGCCAGTAGCCCCGCGACAGGGCGAGGAGAAAAACTGTTTTTT. It encodes CASSPATGRGEKLFF.

V is TRBV7-9 and J is TRBJ1-2; D is perhaps TRBD1 (6 bases). Germline lookup yields CDR1 SEHNR and CDR2 FQNEAQ (reference sequence). With 0 bases removed from V and 6 bases from J, the gap between germline ends came to 14 bases. This CDR3 comprises 15 residues. CDR3 bases: TGTGCCAGCAGCTTAGCGGAGTCAGGGGTAAATGGCTACACCTTC. Protein sequence: CASSLAESGVNGYTF. The full variable domain, completed using reference TRBV7-9 and TRBJ1-2, is DTGVSQNPRHKITKRGQNVTFRCDPISEHNRLYWYRQTLGQGPEFLTYFQNEAQLEKSRLLSDRFSAERPKGSFSTLEIQRTEQGDSAMYLCASSLAESGVNGYTFGSGTRLTVV.

V usage is TRBV29-1 and J usage is TRBJ1-1; 9 bases agree with TRBD1. The CDR3 sequence is 18 residues long. The ends lost 0 bases at V and 4 bases at J; junction bases unmatched: 15. Germline assignment: CDR1 SQVTM and CDR2 ANQGSEA. The CDR3: CSVEDPLPTGGFRTEAFF. In nucleotides, the CDR3 is TGCAGCGTTGAAGATCCCCTCCCGACAGGGGGATTCCGCACTGAAGCTTTCTTT.

V is TRBV7-3 and J is TRBJ1-2; D unresolved. V was pared by 3 bases and J by 3 bases, with 17 bases between. The CDR3 is made up of 16 amino acids. Germline loops: CDR1 SGHTA, CDR2 FQGTGA. CDR3 sequence: CASSFSPNVGYYGYTF. In DNA, the CDR3 is TGTGCCAGCAGCTTCTCCCCTAACGTCGGTTACTATGGCTACACCTTC.

This chain links TRBV7-8 with TRBJ2-7; a possible D gene is TRBD2 (5 bases). The germline gives CDR1 SGHVS, CDR2 FQNEAQ. There are 15 residues in the CDR3. Trimming cost V 1 base and J 2 bases, with 12 bases left between them. The CDR3 DNA reads as TGTGCCAGCAGCTTAGGAGGACTCGAGACCTACGAGCAGTACTTC. This encodes CASSLGGLETYEQYF.